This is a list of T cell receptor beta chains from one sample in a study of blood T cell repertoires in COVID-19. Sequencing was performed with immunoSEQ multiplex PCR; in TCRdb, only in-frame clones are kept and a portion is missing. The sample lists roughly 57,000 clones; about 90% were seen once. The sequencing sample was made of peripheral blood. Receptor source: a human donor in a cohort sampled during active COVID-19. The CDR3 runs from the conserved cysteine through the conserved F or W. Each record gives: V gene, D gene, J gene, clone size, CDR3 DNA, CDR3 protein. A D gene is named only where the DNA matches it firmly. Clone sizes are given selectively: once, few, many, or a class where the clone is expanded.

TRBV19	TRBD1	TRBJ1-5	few	TGTGCCAGTAGTAAGGACAGGGACCTGCCCCAGCATTTT	CASSKDRDLPQHF
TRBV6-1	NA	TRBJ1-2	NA	TGTGCCAGCAGTGAAGGCGGCTATGGCTACACCTTC	CASSEGGYGYTF
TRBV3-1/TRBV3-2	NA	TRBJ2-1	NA	TGTGCCAGCAGCCAAGGATGGCAGAATGAGCAGTTCTTC	CASSQGWQNEQFF
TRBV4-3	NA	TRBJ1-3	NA	TGCGCCAGCAGCCAAAGCGGGAGACAGGGAAACACCATATATTTT	CASSQSGRQGNTIYF
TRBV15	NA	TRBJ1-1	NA	TGTGCCACCAGCAGAGATCTGGCTAACACTGAAGCTTTCTTT	CATSRDLANTEAFF
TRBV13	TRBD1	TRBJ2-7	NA	TGTGCCAGCGACAGGGCCTTCTACGAGCAGTACTTC	CASDRAFYEQYF
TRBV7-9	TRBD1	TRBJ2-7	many	TGTGCCAGCAGCATCGCGACAGGGGGTAGGTCCTACGAGCAGTACTTC	CASSIATGGRSYEQYF
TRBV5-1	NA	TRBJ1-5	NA	TGCGCCAGCAGCTTGGGATCGGGGGGCGTTGGACAGCCCCAGCATTTT	CASSLGSGGVGQPQHF
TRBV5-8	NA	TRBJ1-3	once	TGTGCCAGCAGCTTTATATTTGGGAGCTCTGGAAACACCATATATTTT	CASSFIFGSSGNTIYF
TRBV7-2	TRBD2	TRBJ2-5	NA	TGTGCCAGCAGCCTATCGCGGGGGAGGCAAGAGACCCAGTACTTC	CASSLSRGRQETQYF
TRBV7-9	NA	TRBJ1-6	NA	TGTGCCAGCAGCTTAGAGTCTAGCTCCTATAATTCACCCCTCCACTTT	CASSLESSSYNSPLHF
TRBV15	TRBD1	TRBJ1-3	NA	TGTGCCACCAGCAGAACCTCGGGACAGGGGGCTGGAAACACCATATATTTT	CATSRTSGQGAGNTIYF
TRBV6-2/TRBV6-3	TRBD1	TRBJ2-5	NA	TGTGCCAGCAGTTCCTCGGGGACAGGGAGGCAAGAGACCCAGTACTTC	CASSSSGTGRQETQYF
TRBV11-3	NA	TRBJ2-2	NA	TGTGCCAGCAGCTTAAGTGGTTGGGGCTCGGGTATGAACACCGGGGAGCTGTTTTTT	CASSLSGWGSGMNTGELFF
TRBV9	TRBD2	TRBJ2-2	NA	TGTGCCAGCAGCTCGCCTAGCGGGGGGGGCGGGGAGCTGTTTTTT	CASSSPSGGGGELFF
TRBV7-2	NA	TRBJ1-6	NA	TGTGCCAGCAGCTCTGACACAGTTAATTCACCCCTCCACTTT	CASSSDTVNSPLHF
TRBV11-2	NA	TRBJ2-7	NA	TGTGCCAGCAGCTTAGGTAGGGGCGGGGTGTACGAGCAGTACTTC	CASSLGRGGVYEQYF
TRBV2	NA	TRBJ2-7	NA	TGTGCCAGCAGGCAGGTTACGAGGGTGTCCTCCTACGAGCAGTACTTC	CASRQVTRVSSYEQYF
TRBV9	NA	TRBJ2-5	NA	TGTGCCAGCAGCGTAGGACAGGGAGGTTTTGCGACCCAGTACTTC	CASSVGQGGFATQYF
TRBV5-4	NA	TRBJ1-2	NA	TGTGCCAGCAGCTTGGGCGGCAGTCCCTATGGCTACACCTTC	CASSLGGSPYGYTF